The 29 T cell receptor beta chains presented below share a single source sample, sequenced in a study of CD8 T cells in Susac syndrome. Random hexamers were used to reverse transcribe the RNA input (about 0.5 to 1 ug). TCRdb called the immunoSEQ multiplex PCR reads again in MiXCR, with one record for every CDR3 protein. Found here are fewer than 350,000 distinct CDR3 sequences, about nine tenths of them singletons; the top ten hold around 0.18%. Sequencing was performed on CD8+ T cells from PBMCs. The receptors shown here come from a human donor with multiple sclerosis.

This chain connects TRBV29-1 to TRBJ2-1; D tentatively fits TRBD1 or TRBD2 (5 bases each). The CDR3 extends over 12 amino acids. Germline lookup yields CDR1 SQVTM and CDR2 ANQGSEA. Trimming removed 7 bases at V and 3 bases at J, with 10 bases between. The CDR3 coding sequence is TGCAGCGCTGGGGGATTCTACAATGAGCAGTTCTTC. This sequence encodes CSAGGFYNEQFF.

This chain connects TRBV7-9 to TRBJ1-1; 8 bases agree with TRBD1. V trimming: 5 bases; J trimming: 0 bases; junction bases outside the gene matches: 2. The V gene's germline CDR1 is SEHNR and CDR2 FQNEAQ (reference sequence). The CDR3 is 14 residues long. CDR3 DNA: TGTGCCAGCAGCCCAGGGGGCGTGAACACTGAAGCTTTCTTT. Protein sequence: CASSPGGVNTEAFF.

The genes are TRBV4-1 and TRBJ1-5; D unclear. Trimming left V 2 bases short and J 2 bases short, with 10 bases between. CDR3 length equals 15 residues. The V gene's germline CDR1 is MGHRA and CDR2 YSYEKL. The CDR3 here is CASSQSPGGNQPQHF. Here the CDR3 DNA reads TGCGCCAGCAGCCAAAGTCCTGGAGGCAATCAGCCCCAGCATTTT.

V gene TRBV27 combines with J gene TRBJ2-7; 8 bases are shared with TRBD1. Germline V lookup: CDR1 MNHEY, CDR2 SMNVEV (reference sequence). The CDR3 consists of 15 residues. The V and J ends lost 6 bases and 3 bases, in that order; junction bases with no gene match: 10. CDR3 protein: CASRKRGTGGYEQYF. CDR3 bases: TGTGCCAGCAGGAAAAGAGGTACAGGGGGCTACGAGCAGTACTTC.

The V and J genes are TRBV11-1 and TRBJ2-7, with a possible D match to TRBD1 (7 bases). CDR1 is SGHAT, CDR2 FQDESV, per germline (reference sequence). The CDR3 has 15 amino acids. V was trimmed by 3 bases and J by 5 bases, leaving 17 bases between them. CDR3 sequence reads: CASSFAQGGFHEQYF. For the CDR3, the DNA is TGTGCCAGCAGCTTTGCGCAGGGGGGTTTTCACGAGCAGTACTTC.

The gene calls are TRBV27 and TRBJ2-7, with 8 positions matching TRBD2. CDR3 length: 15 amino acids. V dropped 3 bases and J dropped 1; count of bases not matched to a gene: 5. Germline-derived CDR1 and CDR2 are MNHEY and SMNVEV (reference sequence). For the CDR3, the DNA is TGTGCCAGCAGTTTTGGGGCGGGAGGATCCTACGAGCAGTACTTC. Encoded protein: CASSFGAGGSYEQYF.

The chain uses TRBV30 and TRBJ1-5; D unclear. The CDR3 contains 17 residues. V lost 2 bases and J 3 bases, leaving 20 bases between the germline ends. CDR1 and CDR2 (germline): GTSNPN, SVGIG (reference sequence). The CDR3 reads CAWSPSLGPIFNQPQHF. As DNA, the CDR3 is TGTGCCTGGAGTCCGTCTTTAGGACCTATCTTCAATCAGCCCCAGCATTTT.

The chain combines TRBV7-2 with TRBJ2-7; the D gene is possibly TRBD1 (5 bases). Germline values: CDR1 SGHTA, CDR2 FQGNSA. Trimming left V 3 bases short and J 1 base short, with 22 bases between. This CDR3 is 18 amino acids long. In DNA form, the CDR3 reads TGTGCCAGCAGCTTCTACTCAATGACAGCCGCTTTATCCTACGAGCAGTACTTC. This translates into CASSFYSMTAALSYEQYF.

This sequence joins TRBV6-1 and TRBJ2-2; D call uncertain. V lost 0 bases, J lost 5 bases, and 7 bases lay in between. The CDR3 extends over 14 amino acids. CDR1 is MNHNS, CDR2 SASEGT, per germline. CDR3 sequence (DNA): TGTGCCAGCAGTGAAGCTGCGGAAACCGGGGAGCTGTTTTTT. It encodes CASSEAAETGELFF.

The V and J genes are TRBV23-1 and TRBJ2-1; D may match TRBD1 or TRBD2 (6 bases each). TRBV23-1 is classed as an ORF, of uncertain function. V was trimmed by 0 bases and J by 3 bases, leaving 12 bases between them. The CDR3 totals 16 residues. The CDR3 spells CASSQSSGACYNEQFF. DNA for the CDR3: TGCGCCAGCAGTCAATCATCGGGGGCCTGCTACAATGAGCAGTTCTTC.

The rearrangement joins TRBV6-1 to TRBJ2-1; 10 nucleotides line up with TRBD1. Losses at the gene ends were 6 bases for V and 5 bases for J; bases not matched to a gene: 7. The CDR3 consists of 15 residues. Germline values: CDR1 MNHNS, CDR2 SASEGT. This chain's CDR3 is CASRDPGTGDNEQFF. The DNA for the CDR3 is TGTGCCAGCAGAGATCCCGGGACAGGGGACAATGAGCAGTTCTTC.

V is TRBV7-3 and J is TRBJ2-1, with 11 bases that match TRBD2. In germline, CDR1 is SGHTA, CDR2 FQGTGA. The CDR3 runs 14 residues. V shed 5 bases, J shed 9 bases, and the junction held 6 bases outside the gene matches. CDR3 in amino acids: CASSPLAGGLEQFF. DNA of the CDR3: TGTGCCAGCAGCCCCTTAGCGGGAGGGCTTGAGCAGTTCTTC. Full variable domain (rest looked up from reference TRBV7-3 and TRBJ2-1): GAGVSQTPSNKVTEKGKYVELRCDPISGHTALYWYRQSLGQGPEFLIYFQGTGAADDSGLPNDRFFAVRPEGSVSTLKIQRTERGDSAVYLCASSPLAGGLEQFFGPGTRLTVL.

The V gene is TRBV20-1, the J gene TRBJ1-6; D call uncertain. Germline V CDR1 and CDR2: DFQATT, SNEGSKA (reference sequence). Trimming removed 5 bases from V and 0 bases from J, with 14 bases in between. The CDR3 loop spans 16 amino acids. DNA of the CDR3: TGCAGTGCTCGGGGAAGGGCGAGCTCCTATAATTCACCCCTCCACTTT. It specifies CSARGRASSYNSPLHF.

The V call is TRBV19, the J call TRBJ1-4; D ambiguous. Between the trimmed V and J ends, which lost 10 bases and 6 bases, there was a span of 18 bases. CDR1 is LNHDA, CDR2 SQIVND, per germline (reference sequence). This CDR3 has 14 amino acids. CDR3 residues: CANNPGSLYEKLFF. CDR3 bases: TGTGCCAATAACCCCGGGTCCCTCTATGAAAAACTGTTTTTT. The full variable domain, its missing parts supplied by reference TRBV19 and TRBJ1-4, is DGGITQSPKYLFRKEGQNVTLSCEQNLNHDAMYWYRQDPGQGLRLIYYSQIVNDFQKGDIAEGYSVSREKKESFPLTVTSAQKNPTAFYLCANNPGSLYEKLFFGSGTQLSVL.

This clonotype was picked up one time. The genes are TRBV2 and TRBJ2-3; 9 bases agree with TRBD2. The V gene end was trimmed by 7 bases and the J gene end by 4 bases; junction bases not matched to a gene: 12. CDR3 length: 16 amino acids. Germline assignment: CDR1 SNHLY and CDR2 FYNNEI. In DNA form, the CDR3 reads TGTGCCAGCATGGGTTACGCTAGCGGGAAAGCAGATACGCAGTATTTT. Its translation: CASMGYASGKADTQYF.

The CDR3 spells CASSPYLSGNTIYF. The CDR3 coding sequence is TGTGCCAGCAGCCCGTACCTCTCTGGAAACACCATATATTTT. V and J are TRBV9 and TRBJ1-3; D call uncertain. Germline lookup yields CDR1 SGDLS and CDR2 YYNGEE. There are 14 residues in the CDR3. The V and J ends lost 4 bases and 0 bases respectively, with 8 bases between them.

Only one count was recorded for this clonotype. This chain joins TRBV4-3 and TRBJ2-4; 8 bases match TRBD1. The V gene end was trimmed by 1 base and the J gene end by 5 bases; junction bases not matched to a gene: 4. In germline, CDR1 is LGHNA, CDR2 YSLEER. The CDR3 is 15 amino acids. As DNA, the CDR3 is TGCGCCAGCAGCCAAGCAGGGGGCTGGGAAAACATTCAGTACTTC. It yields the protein CASSQAGGWENIQYF.

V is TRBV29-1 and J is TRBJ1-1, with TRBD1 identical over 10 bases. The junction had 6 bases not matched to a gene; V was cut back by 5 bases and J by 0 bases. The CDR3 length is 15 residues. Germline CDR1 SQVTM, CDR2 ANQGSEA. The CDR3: CSVPGTGDVNTEAFF. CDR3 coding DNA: TGCAGCGTTCCCGGGACAGGGGATGTGAACACTGAAGCTTTCTTT.

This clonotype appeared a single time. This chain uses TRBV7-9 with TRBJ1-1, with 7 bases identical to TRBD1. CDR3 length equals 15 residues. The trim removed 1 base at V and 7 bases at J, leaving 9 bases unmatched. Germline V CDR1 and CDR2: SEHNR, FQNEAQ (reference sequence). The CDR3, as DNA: TGTGCCAGCAGCTTAGTCCAGGGGGGGCGGATTGAAGCTTTCTTT. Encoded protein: CASSLVQGGRIEAFF.

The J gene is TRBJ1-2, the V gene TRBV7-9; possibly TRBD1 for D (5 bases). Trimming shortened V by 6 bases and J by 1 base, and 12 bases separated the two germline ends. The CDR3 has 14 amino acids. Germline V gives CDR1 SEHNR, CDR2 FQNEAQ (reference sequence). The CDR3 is CASRGANFNYGYTF. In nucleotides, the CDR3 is TGTGCCAGCAGAGGGGCGAACTTTAACTATGGCTACACCTTC.

CDR3 nucleotide sequence: TGTGCCAGTACCGTGGCCATTAACACTGAAGCTTTCTTT. Its translation is CASTVAINTEAFF. This chain connects TRBV19 to TRBJ1-1, with unresolved D. Looked up from germline, CDR1 is LNHDA and CDR2 is SQIVND (reference sequence). The CDR3 is 13 residues long. Trimming removed 7 bases from V and 2 bases from J, with 11 bases in between.

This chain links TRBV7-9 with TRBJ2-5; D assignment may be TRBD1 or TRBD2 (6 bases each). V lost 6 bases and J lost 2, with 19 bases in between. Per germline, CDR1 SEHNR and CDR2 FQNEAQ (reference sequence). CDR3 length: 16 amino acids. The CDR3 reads CASSPVGGQGQETQYF. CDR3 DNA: TGTGCCAGCAGTCCGGTCGGGGGCCAAGGGCAAGAGACCCAGTACTTC.

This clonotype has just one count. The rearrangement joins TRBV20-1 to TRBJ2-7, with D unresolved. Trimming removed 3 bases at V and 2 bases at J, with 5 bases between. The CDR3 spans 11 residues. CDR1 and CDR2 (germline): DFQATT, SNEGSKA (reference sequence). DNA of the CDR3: TGCAGTGCTAGGGAGACCTACGAGCAGTACTTC. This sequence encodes CSARETYEQYF.

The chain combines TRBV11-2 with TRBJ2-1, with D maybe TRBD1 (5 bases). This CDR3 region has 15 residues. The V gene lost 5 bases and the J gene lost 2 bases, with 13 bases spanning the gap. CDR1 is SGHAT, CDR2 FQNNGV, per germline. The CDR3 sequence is CASSEGQIPYNEQFF. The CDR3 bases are TGTGCCAGCAGCGAAGGACAAATTCCCTACAATGAGCAGTTCTTC.

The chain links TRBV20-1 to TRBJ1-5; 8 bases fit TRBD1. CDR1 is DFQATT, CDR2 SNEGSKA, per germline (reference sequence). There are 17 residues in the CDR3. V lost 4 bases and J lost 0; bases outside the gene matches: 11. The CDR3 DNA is TGCAGTGCTACTCGGACAGGGAGTAGGACTAGCAATCAGCCCCAGCATTTT. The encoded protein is CSATRTGSRTSNQPQHF.

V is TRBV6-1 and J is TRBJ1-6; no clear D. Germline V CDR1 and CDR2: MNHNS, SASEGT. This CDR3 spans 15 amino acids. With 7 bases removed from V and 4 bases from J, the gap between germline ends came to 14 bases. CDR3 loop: CASMSKVFYNSPLHF. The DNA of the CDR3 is TGTGCCAGCATGTCTAAAGTTTTTTATAATTCACCCCTCCACTTT.

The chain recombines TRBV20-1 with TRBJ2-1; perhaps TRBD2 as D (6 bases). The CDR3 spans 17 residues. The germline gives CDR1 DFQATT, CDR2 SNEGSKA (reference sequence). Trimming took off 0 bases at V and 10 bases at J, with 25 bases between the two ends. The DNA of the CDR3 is TGCAGTGCTAGAGATATAGGGCCCTTAACGGTTGCGGGGGAGCAGTTCTTC. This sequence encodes CSARDIGPLTVAGEQFF.

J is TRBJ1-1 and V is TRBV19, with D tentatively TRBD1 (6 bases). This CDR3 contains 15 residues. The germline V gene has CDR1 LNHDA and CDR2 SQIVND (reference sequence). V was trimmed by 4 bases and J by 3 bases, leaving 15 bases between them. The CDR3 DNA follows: TGTGCCAGTAGTACAGGGGTAGGAAGGGACACTGAAGCTTTCTTT. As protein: CASSTGVGRDTEAFF.

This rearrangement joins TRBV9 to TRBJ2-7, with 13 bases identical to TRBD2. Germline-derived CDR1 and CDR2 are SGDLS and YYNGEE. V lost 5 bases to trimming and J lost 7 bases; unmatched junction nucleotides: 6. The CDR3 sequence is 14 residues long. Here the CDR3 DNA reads TGTGCCAGCAGAACTAGCGGGAGGGCCTGGGAGCAGTACTTC. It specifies CASRTSGRAWEQYF.